This TCR beta chain is drawn from a study of blood T cell repertoires in COVID-19. Only one count was recorded for this clone. V was pared by 0 bases and J by 11 bases, with 16 bases between. Germline V CDR1 and CDR2: MNHEY, SVGAGI. The CDR3 has 14 residues. The assay was immunoSEQ multiplex PCR, and TCRdb's table has in-frame clones only and misses some. The sample contains roughly 670,000 clones, about nine tenths of which appear only once. Sequenced: peripheral blood. This chain connects TRBV6-5 to TRBJ1-1; D might be TRBD1 (5 bases). This TCR came from a woman under 30 with acute or convalescent COVID-19. The CDR3 protein is CASSYSGGGISAFF. The CDR3 nucleotides are TGTGCCAGCAGTTACTCCGGCGGGGGGATTTCGGCTTTCTTT.